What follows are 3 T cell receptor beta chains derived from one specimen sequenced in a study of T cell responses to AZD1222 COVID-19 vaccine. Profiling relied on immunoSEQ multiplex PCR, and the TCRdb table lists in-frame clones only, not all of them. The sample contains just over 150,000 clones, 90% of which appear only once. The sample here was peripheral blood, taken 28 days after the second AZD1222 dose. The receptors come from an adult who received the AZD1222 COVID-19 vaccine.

The chain's CDR3 is CASSFGGHNEQFF. As DNA, the CDR3 is TGTGCCAGCAGTTTTGGGGGTCACAATGAGCAGTTCTTC. This chain joins TRBV28 and TRBJ2-1; D may be TRBD1 or TRBD2 (5 bases each). V was trimmed by 3 bases and J by 5 bases, leaving 8 bases between them. This CDR3 has 13 residues. CDR1 and CDR2 (germline): MDHEN, SYDVKM.

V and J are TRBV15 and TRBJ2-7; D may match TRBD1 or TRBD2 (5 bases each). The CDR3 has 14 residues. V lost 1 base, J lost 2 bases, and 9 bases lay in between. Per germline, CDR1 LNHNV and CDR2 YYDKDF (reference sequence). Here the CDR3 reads CATSRVRGAYEQYF. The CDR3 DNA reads TGTGCCACCAGCAGAGTGAGAGGGGCCTACGAGCAGTACTTC.

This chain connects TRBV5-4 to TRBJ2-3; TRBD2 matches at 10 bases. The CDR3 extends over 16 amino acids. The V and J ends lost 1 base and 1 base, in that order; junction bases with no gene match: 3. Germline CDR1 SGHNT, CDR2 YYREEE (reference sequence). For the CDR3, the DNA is TGTGCCAGCAGCTTGCCCGGGACTAGCGGCACAGATACGCAGTATTTT. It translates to CASSLPGTSGTDTQYF.